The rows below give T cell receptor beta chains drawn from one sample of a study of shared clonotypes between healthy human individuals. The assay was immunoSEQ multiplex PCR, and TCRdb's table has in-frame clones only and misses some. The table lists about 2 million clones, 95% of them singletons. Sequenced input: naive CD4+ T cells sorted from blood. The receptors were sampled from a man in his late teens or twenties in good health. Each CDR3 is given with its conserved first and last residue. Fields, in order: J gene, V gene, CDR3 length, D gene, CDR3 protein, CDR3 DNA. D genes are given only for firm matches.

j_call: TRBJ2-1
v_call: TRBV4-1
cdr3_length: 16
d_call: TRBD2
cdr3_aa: CASSQESSGRGNEQFF
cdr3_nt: TGCGCCAGCAGCCAAGAGTCTAGCGGGAGAGGTAATGAGCAGTTCTTC

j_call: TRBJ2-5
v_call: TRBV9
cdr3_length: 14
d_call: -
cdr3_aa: CASSGTSRQETQYF
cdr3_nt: TGTGCCAGCAGCGGAACTAGCCGGCAAGAGACCCAGTACTTC

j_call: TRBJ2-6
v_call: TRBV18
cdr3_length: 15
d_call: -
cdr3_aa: CASSHGNSGANVLTF
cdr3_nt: TGTGCCAGCTCACACGGAAACTCTGGGGCCAACGTCCTGACTTTC

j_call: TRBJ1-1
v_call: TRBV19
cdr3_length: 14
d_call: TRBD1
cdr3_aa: CASKGRGQGHEAFF
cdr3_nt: TGTGCCAGCAAAGGGAGGGGACAGGGCCATGAAGCTTTCTTT

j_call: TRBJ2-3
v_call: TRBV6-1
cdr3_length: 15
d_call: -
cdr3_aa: CATIPWGEGTDTQYF
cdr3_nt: TGTGCCACCATCCCGTGGGGAGAGGGCACAGATACGCAGTATTTT

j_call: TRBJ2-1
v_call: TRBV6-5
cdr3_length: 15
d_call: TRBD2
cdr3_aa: CASSPGGLSYNEQFF
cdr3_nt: TGTGCCAGCAGCCCGGGGGGGCTCTCCTACAATGAGCAGTTCTTC

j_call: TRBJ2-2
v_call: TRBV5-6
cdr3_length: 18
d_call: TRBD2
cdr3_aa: CASRAGLAGGPNTGELFF
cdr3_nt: TGTGCCAGCAGGGCGGGACTAGCGGGAGGACCGAACACCGGGGAGCTGTTTTTT

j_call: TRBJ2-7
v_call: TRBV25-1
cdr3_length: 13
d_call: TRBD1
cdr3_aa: CASSGDRVFEQYF
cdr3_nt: TGTGCCAGCAGTGGCGACAGGGTCTTCGAGCAGTACTTC

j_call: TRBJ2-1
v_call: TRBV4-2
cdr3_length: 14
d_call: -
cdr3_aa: CAGSQDAGDNEQFF
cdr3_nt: TGTGCCGGCAGCCAAGATGCCGGAGACAATGAGCAGTTCTTC

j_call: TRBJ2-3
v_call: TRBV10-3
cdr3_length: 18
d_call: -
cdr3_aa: CAISESLLQGGNTDTQYF
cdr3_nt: TGTGCCATCAGTGAGTCGTTACTTCAGGGGGGAAACACAGATACGCAGTATTTT

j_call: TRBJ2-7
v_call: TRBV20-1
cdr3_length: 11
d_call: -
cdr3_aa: CSARDRAVQYF
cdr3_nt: TGCAGTGCTAGAGACAGGGCGGTGCAGTACTTC

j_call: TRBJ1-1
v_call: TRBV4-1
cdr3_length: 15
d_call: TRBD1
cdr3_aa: CASSRPGTGASEAFF
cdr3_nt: TGCGCCAGCAGCCGACCCGGGACAGGGGCTTCTGAAGCTTTCTTT

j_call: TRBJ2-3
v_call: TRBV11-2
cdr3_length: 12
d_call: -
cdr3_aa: CASSRSTDTQYF
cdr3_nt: TGTGCCAGCAGCCGCAGCACAGATACGCAGTATTTT

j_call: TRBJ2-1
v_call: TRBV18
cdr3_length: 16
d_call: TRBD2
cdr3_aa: CASSTNSGRAGNEQFF
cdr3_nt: TGTGCCAGCTCAACGAATAGCGGGAGGGCCGGGAATGAGCAGTTCTTC

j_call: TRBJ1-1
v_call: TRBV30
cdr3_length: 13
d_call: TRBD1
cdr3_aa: CAWGTGTITEAFF
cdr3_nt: TGTGCCTGGGGGACAGGAACTATCACTGAAGCTTTCTTT

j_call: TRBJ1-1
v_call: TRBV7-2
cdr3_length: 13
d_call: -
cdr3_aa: CASSVTGNTEAFF
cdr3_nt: TGTGCCAGCAGCGTTACAGGGAACACTGAAGCTTTCTTT

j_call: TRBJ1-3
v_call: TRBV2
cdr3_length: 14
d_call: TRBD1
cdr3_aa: CASREGGQGHTIYF
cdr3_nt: TGTGCCAGCAGAGAGGGGGGACAGGGACACACCATATATTTT

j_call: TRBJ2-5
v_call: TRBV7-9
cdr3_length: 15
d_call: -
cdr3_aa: CASSLAPGKEETQYF
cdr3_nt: TGTGCCAGCAGCTTAGCCCCCGGAAAGGAAGAGACCCAGTACTTC

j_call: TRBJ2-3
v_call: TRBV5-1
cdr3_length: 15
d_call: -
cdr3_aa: CASSLTGTSTDTQYF
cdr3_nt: TGCGCCAGCAGCTTGACTGGGACTAGCACAGATACGCAGTATTTT

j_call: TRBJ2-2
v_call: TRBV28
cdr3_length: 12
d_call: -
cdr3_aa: CASAGRTGELFF
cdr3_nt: TGTGCCAGCGCAGGGCGGACCGGGGAGCTGTTTTTT

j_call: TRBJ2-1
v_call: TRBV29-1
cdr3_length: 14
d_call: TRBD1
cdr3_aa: CSVSGQGLYNEQFF
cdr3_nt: TGCAGCGTTTCGGGACAGGGACTTTACAATGAGCAGTTCTTC

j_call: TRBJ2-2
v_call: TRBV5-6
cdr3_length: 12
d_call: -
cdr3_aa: CASSSAPGELFF
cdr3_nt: TGTGCCAGCAGTTCGGCCCCCGGGGAGCTGTTTTTT

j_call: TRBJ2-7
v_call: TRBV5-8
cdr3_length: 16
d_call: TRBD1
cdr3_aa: CASSLGGTGDSYEQYF
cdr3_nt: TGTGCCAGCAGCTTGGGGGGGACAGGTGACTCCTACGAGCAGTACTTC

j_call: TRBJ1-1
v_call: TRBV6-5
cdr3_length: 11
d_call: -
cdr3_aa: CASTFNTEAFF
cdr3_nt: TGTGCCAGCACCTTTAACACTGAAGCTTTCTTT

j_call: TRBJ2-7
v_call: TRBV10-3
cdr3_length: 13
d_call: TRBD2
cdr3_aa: CAISLAGVGEQYF
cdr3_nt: TGTGCCATCAGCCTCGCGGGAGTCGGAGAGCAGTACTTC

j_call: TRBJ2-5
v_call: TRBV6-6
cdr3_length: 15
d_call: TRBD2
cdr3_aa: CASSFRGRERETQYF
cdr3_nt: TGTGCCAGCAGTTTTAGAGGGAGGGAGCGGGAGACCCAGTACTTC